A selection of T cell receptor beta chains follows, all from one sample in a study of T-cell memory formation after mild COVID-19. TCRdb analysed the 5' RACE reads with MiXCR anew, one entry per CDR3 protein. The repertoire holds some 300,000 distinct CDR3 sequences, with 20% to 25% as singletons. Sequencing was done on a sample of PBMCs or a T cell subset sorted from them (not recorded which). These receptors were collected from a man between 18 and 35 years old who had mild COVID-19 (a few samples of this study predate the infection). Cell type and time point are not known. The CDR3 runs from the conserved cysteine through the conserved F or W. A D gene is named only where the DNA matches it firmly. Size tells how often a clone was seen (once, few, many) or the class of an expanded clone, and some rows leave it out.

clone_size j_call v_call d_call cdr3_nt cdr3_aa
- TRBJ1-1 TRBV4-1 - TGCGCCAGCAGCCAAGATGGTCAGGTCGGTACTGAAGCTTTCTTT CASSQDGQVGTEAFF
- TRBJ2-3 TRBV4-3 - TGCGCCAGCAGCCAGGGGGCAAGAGATACGCAGTATTTT CASSQGARDTQYF
- TRBJ2-1 TRBV4-3 TRBD2 TGCGCCAGCAGCCAAGATGCAGGGCGGGGGATCAATGAGCAGTTCTTC CASSQDAGRGINEQFF
- TRBJ2-7 TRBV7-2 TRBD1 TGTGCCAGCAGCCAGACAGGGTTCGCCTACGAGCAGTACTTC CASSQTGFAYEQYF
few TRBJ2-7 TRBV18 - TGTGCCAGCTCCCCAACGGTAGGGGCCTCCGGTTATGGCGAGCAGTACTTC CASSPTVGASGYGEQYF
few TRBJ1-5 TRBV5-1 - TGCGCCAGCAGCTCTACCACAGGTAGCAATCAGCCCCAGCATTTT CASSSTTGSNQPQHF
many TRBJ2-2 TRBV3-1 - TGTGCCAGCAGCCAATTGCTAGGACAGTCCGTCGGGGAGCTGTTTTTT CASSQLLGQSVGELFF
few TRBJ2-3 TRBV6-6 TRBD2 TGTGCCAGCAGTCCCGCCGGGACTAGCGTCGCAGATACGCAGTATTTT CASSPAGTSVADTQYF
few TRBJ2-5 TRBV29-1 TRBD1 TGCAGCGTTGTTCCGGGACAGGGTCCCCAAGAGACCCAGTACTTC CSVVPGQGPQETQYF
- TRBJ1-2 TRBV6-5 - TGTGCCAGCAGCCTCTGGGGGGGTAAAGGTGGTGGCTACACCTTC CASSLWGGKGGGYTF
few TRBJ1-4 TRBV4-1 - TGCGCCAGCAGCCTCGAGGGACGGGGATCAACTAATGAAAAACTGTTTTTT CASSLEGRGSTNEKLFF
few TRBJ2-5 TRBV7-9 TRBD2 TGTGCCAGCAGCTTATTCGGGGGGCAAGAGACCCAGTACTTC CASSLFGGQETQYF
few TRBJ1-6 TRBV4-2 TRBD1 TGTGCCAGCAGCCACGGACAGGTTACATCACCCCTCCACTTT CASSHGQVTSPLHF
few TRBJ2-3 TRBV29-1 - TGCAGCGTTGAAGGCCCTAGCACAGATACGCAGTATTTT CSVEGPSTDTQYF
few TRBJ2-7 TRBV4-1 TRBD1 TGCGCCAGCAGCCTCCTCGGGACAGGAGTCTACGAGCAGTACTTC CASSLLGTGVYEQYF
once TRBJ2-7 TRBV10-1 - TGCGCCAGCAGTGAGTGGCACCTAGGAAAGCCCTACGAGCAGTACTTC CASSEWHLGKPYEQYF
- TRBJ2-7 TRBV27 TRBD1 TGTGCCAGCAGTCCATACGATTACAGGGGGTCATTATCCTACGAGCAGTACTTC CASSPYDYRGSLSYEQYF
- TRBJ1-5 TRBV4-1 - TGCGCCAGCAGCCACCCCCTTCATAGCAATCAGCCCCAGCATTTT CASSHPLHSNQPQHF
- TRBJ2-3 TRBV7-9 - TGTGCCAGCAGCCTCTGGGCCGGAGATACGCAGTATTTT CASSLWAGDTQYF
few TRBJ1-2 TRBV20-1 TRBD1 TGCAAAGGGGGCGCGGACTATGGCTACACCTTC CKGGADYGYTF
- TRBJ1-2 TRBV30 - TGTGCCTGGAGTCCCCGGGAGAGCTATGGCTACACCTTC CAWSPRESYGYTF
- TRBJ2-5 TRBV7-3 - TGTGCCAGCAGCGAAGGGGTCCAAGAGACCCAGTACTTC CASSEGVQETQYF
- TRBJ2-2 TRBV10-3 TRBD2 TGTGCCATCAGTGGTGCGCCTAGCGGGGGCCTAACGAACACCGGGGAGCTGTTTTTT CAISGAPSGGLTNTGELFF
few TRBJ1-6 TRBV12-3/TRBV12-4 - TGTGCCAGCGGGGGGCTGCGGTCACCCCTCCACTTT CASGGLRSPLHF
- TRBJ2-1 TRBV7-9 - TGTGCCAGCAGCTGGCCAGACAGACTCTTGGGGAATGAGCAGTTCTTC CASSWPDRLLGNEQFF
few TRBJ2-3 TRBV5-6 - TGTGCCAGCAGCTTGGCCATGACGCCCGGGGCAGATACGCAGTATTTT CASSLAMTPGADTQYF
- TRBJ2-5 TRBV2 TRBD1 TGTGCCAGCAGTGATCAGGGGGCTTCAGGGACCCAGTACTTC CASSDQGASGTQYF
- TRBJ2-1 TRBV5-1 - TGCGCCAGCAGCTTGGGTATTTTATGGGCGCACAATGAGCAGTTCTTC CASSLGILWAHNEQFF
medium-sized TRBJ1-1 TRBV5-1 - TGCGCCAGCAGCTCCGGACAGCCGAACACTGAAGCTTTCTTT CASSSGQPNTEAFF
many TRBJ2-5 TRBV7-2 - TGTGCCAGCAGGACCACGATTCAAGAGACCCAGTACTTC CASRTTIQETQYF
few TRBJ1-2 TRBV7-2 TRBD1 TGTGCCAGCAGCTCCGGGACAGGGCAGGAGGGCTACACCTTC CASSSGTGQEGYTF
few TRBJ2-5 TRBV11-2 - TGTGCCAGCAGCCTTCACGGACAGAATCGGGAGACCCAGTACTTC CASSLHGQNRETQYF
many TRBJ2-3 TRBV4-1 - TGCGCCAGCAGCCTCCATGGGCTAGCCCCAGATACGCAGTATTTT CASSLHGLAPDTQYF
- TRBJ1-2 TRBV5-1 - TGCGCCAGCAGCTTGGAAAGGACCCAGTATGGCTACACCTTC CASSLERTQYGYTF
- TRBJ2-3 TRBV12-5 TRBD1 TGTGCTAGTGGCCTGGGACAGGGGGCCGATACGCAGTATTTT CASGLGQGADTQYF
once TRBJ1-1 TRBV2 TRBD1 TGTGCCAGCAGTGGGGACAGGGGGCGAGCTTTCTTT CASSGDRGRAFF
- TRBJ2-7 TRBV20-1 TRBD2 TGCAGTGCAAAAGTGGAGGGACTAGCGTGGGACACCTACGAGCAGTACTTC CSAKVEGLAWDTYEQYF
- TRBJ1-1 TRBV28 - TGTGCCAGCAGATCGGCGGCGACGATGAACACTGAAGCTTTCTTT CASRSAATMNTEAFF
few TRBJ1-1 TRBV7-9 - TGTGCCAGCAGCCGGGCGGCCTCAGACACTGAAGCTTTCTTT CASSRAASDTEAFF
few TRBJ1-4 TRBV5-1 TRBD1 TGCGCCAGCAGCACGACAGGGGGTGGTGAAAAACTGTTTTTT CASSTTGGGEKLFF
- TRBJ2-2 TRBV11-2 - TGTGCCAGCAGCTTAGGGCCCGTATGGGGCACCGGGGAGCTGTTTTTT CASSLGPVWGTGELFF
many TRBJ2-7 TRBV4-3 TRBD1 TGCGCCAGCAGCCAAGAAGTCCGACAGGGGGTTATCCGTCCCTCCTACGAGCAGTACTTC CASSQEVRQGVIRPSYEQYF
- TRBJ2-1 TRBV12-3/TRBV12-4 - TGTGCCAGCAGTGGGGACATGGGCAGTAATGAGCAGTTCTTC CASSGDMGSNEQFF
many TRBJ2-2 TRBV6-4 - TGTGCCAGCAGTGAAGGGGACACCGGGGAGCTGTTTTTT CASSEGDTGELFF
few TRBJ1-6 TRBV5-1 - TGCGCCAGCAGCTTGGGCAGCACAGAATCGCCCCTCCACTTT CASSLGSTESPLHF
- TRBJ2-1 TRBV20-1 - TGCAGTGCTAGAGATCCTGCAGCTTACAATGAGCAGTTCTTC CSARDPAAYNEQFF
- TRBJ1-2 TRBV7-2 TRBD1 TGTGCCAGCTTACAGGGGACAGGGTCTAACTATGGCTACACCTTC CASLQGTGSNYGYTF
many TRBJ2-5 TRBV11-2 TRBD2 TGTGCCAGCAGCCCGGGACTAGCGGGGCTCCTGGGGGAGACCCAGTACTTC CASSPGLAGLLGETQYF
- TRBJ2-1 TRBV5-1 TRBD1 TGCGCCAGCAGCGCCGGGACAGGGTGGGGCAATGAGCAGTTCTTC CASSAGTGWGNEQFF
few TRBJ1-2 TRBV29-1 TRBD1 TGCAGCGTCGTAGGACAGGGGGCGCGGTATGGCTACACCTTC CSVVGQGARYGYTF
few TRBJ2-1 TRBV4-1 - TGCGCCAGCGGCGAAAGGGACCTCGGCAATGAGCAGTTCTTC CASGERDLGNEQFF
- TRBJ2-5 TRBV3-1 - TGTGCCAGCAGCCAGTTGGCAGCGCAAGAGACCCAGTACTTC CASSQLAAQETQYF
few TRBJ1-1 TRBV4-1 - TGCGCCAGCAGGGCCCAAGGGTTGAACACTGAAGCTTTCTTT CASRAQGLNTEAFF
- TRBJ1-4 TRBV12-3/TRBV12-4 TRBD1 TGTGCCAGCACATCCCAGGGGGCGAGGGAAAAACTGTTTTTT CASTSQGAREKLFF
once TRBJ2-7 TRBV5-4 - TGTGCCAGCAGCTTGGATGGACCTCCGAGCTCCTACGAGCAGTACTTC CASSLDGPPSSYEQYF
once TRBJ2-5 TRBV14 - TGTGCCAGCAGCCGCCTCCTAGGGTACCAAGAGACCCAGTACTTC CASSRLLGYQETQYF